This T cell receptor beta chain derives from a study of CD8+CD57+ T cells in acquired aplastic anemia. Genomic DNA templated the TCR beta VDJ and CDR3 profiling. TCRdb recomputed calls from the reads with MiXCR, one row per CDR3 protein. The sample lists a few hundred thousand distinct CDR3 sequences, around 68% seen once, with less than 4% in the top ten. This clonotype has only one observation. This CDR3 fails to terminate in the conserved phenylalanine or tryptophan, so it likely reflects a read error. The DNA is left out, because the CDR3 cannot be placed on it with certainty; the CDR3 is given as TCRdb lists it. The CDR3 comprises 15 residues, both ends counted. From germline, CDR1 is SNHLY and CDR2 FYNNEI.

The rearrangement links TRBV2 to TRBJ2-5; the D segment call TRBD1 is taken from the table without a DNA check. This sequence was found in a human donor in good health, serving as a control. What was sequenced was sorted CD4+, CD8+, or CD8+CD57+ T cells (not recorded which) from PBMCs. CDR3 protein: CASRARGPGILVMGL.